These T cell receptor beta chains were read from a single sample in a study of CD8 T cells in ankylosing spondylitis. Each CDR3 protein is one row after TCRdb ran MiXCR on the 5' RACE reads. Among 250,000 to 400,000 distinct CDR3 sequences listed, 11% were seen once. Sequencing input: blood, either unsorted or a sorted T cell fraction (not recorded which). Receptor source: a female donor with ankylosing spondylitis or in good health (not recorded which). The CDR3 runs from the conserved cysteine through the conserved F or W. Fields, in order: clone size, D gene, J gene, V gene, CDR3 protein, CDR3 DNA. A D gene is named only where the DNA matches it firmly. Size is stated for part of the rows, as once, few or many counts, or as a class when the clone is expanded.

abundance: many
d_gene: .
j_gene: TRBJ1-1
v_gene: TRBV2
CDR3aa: CASSENVRNTEAFF
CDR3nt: TGTGCCAGCAGTGAAAACGTCAGGAACACTGAAGCTTTCTTT

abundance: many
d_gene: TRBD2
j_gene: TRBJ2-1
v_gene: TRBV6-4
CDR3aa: CASSDSGTSGYNEQFF
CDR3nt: TGTGCCAGCAGTGACTCAGGGACTAGCGGGTACAATGAGCAGTTCTTC

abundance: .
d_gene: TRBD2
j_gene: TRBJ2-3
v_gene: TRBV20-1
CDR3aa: CCASPLTAGGGTDTQYF
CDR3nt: TGCTGTGCTAGTCCCCTAACAGCGGGGGGTGGCACAGATACGCAGTATTTT

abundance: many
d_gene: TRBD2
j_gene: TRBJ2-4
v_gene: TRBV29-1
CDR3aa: CSVEVARAPSGKNIQYF
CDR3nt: TGCAGCGTTGAAGTCGCACGAGCCCCTAGCGGGAAAAACATTCAGTACTTC

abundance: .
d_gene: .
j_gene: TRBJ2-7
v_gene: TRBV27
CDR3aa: CASSSRRGSSYEQYF
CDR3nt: TGTGCCAGCAGTTCCCGGAGGGGGAGCTCCTACGAGCAGTACTTC

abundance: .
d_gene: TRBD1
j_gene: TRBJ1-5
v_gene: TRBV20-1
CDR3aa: CSAGTGRNQPQHF
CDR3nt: TGCAGTGCAGGGACAGGACGCAATCAGCCCCAGCATTTT

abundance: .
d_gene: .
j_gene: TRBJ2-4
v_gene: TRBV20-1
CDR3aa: CSALRTELAKNIQYF
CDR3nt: TGCAGTGCCCTTCGGACAGAACTAGCCAAAAACATTCAGTACTTC

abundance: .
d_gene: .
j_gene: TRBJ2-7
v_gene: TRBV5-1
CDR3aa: CASSSHGGEQYF
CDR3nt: TGCGCCAGCAGCTCCCACGGGGGAGAGCAGTACTTC

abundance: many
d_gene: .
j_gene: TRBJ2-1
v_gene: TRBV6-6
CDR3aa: CASSASGTEQFF
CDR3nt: TGTGCCAGCAGTGCATCCGGGACAGAGCAGTTCTTC

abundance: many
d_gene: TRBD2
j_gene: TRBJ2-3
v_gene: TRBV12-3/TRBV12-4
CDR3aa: CATSGSRSDTQYF
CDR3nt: TGTGCCACCAGCGGGAGTAGGTCAGATACGCAGTATTTT

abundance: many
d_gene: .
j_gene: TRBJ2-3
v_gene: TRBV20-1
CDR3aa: CSEGASTDTQYF
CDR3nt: TGCAGTGAAGGAGCTAGCACAGATACGCAGTATTTT

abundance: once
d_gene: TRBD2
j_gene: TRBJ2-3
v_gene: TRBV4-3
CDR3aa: CASSQGGRAMGGDTQYF
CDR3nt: TGCGCCAGCAGCCAGGGCGGGAGGGCCATGGGTGGAGATACGCAGTATTTT

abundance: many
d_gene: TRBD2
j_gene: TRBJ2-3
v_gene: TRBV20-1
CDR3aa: CSASTGLAKDTQYF
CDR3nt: TGCAGTGCTAGTACAGGACTAGCAAAAGATACGCAGTATTTT

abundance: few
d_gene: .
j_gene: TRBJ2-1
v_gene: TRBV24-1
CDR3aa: CATSDSFSNNEQFF
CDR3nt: TGTGCCACCAGTGATTCTTTCTCTAACAATGAGCAGTTCTTC

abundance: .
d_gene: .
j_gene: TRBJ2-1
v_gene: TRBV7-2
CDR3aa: CASSLNIGSYNEQFF
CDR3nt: TGTGCCAGCAGCCTCAACATCGGGAGCTACAATGAGCAGTTCTTC

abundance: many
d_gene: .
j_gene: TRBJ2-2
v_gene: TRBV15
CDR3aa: CATSDRYRGELFF
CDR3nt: TGTGCCACCAGTGATCGTTACCGCGGGGAGCTGTTTTTT

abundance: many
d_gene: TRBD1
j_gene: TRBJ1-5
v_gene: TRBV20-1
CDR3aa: CSARRQGRQPQHF
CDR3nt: TGCAGTGCTCGACGACAGGGGCGCCAGCCCCAGCATTTT

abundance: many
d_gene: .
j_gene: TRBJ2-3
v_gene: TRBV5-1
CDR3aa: CASSLDTGSTDTQYF
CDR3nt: TGCGCCAGCAGCTTGGACACCGGGAGCACAGATACGCAGTATTTT

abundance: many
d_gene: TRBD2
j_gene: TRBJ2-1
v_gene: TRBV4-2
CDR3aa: CASSQFKRESNEQFF
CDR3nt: TGTGCCAGCAGCCAATTTAAGCGGGAGAGTAATGAGCAGTTCTTC

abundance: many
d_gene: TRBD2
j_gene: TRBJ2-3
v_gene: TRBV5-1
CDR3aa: CASKRGSTDTQYF
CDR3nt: TGCGCCAGCAAGCGGGGAAGCACAGATACGCAGTATTTT

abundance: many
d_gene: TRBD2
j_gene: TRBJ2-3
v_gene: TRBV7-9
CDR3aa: CASSLIAGANTDTQYF
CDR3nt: TGTGCCAGCAGCCTAATAGCGGGAGCGAACACAGATACGCAGTATTTT

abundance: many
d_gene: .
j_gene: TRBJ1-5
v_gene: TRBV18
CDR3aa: CASSSTEDGNQPQHF
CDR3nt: TGTGCCAGCTCATCGACGGAGGATGGCAATCAGCCCCAGCATTTT

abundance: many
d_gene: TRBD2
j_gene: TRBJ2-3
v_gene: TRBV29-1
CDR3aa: CSVGGASGDSTDTQYF
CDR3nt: TGCAGCGTTGGGGGGGCTAGCGGGGACAGCACAGATACGCAGTATTTT

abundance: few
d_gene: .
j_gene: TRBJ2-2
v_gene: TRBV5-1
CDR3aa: CASSLGHLGTGELFF
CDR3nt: TGCGCCAGCAGCTTGGGGCACCTGGGGACCGGGGAGCTGTTTTTT

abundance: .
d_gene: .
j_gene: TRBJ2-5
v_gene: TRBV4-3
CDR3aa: CASSQEARGETQYF
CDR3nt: TGCGCCAGCAGCCAAGAGGCTCGCGGTGAGACCCAGTACTTC

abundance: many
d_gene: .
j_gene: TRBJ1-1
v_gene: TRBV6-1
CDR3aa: CASSLTGNGNTEAFF
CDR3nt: TGTGCCAGCAGTCTTACAGGGAATGGGAACACTGAAGCTTTCTTT

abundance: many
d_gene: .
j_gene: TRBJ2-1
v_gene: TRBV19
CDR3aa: CASSPQLGEQFF
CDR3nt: TGTGCCAGTAGTCCCCAGCTAGGTGAGCAGTTCTTC

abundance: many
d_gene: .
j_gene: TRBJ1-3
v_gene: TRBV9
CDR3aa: CASSGQLSGNTIYF
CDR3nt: TGTGCCAGCAGCGGACAGCTCTCTGGAAACACCATATATTTT

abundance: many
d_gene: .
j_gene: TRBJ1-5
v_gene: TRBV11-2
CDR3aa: CASSLTYSGPQHF
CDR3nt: TGTGCCAGCAGCTTAACTTATTCCGGGCCCCAGCATTTT

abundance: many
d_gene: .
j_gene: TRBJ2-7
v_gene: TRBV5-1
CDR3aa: CASSLSPAEQYF
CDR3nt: TGCGCCAGCAGCTTGAGTCCGGCAGAGCAGTACTTC

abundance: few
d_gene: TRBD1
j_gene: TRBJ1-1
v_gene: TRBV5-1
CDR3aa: CASSFDRDLEAFF
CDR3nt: TGCGCCAGCAGCTTCGACAGGGATCTCGAAGCTTTCTTT

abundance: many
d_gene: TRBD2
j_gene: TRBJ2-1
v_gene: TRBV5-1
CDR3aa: CASSLDGLAHNEQFF
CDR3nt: TGCGCCAGCAGCTTGGACGGACTAGCACACAATGAGCAGTTCTTC